These T cell receptor beta chains were read from a single sample in a study of blood T cell repertoires in COVID-19. Clones were sequenced by immunoSEQ multiplex PCR, and TCRdb holds only the in-frame ones, with some missing. The repertoire holds around 330,000 clones, with around 85% as singletons. Sequenced input: PBMCs or T cells enriched from blood (not recorded which). The receptors come from a woman in her thirties who had been exposed to COVID-19. Each CDR3 is given with its conserved first and last residue. Each record gives: V gene, D gene, clone size, J gene, CDR3 DNA, CDR3 protein. The D gene is left open where the match is weak. Clone size, where shown, is once, few, many, or a class for clones that have expanded.

TRBV18	-	-	TRBJ1-5	TGTGCCAGCTCACCAGCAGATAATCAGCCCCAGCATTTT	CASSPADNQPQHF
TRBV24-1	-	-	TRBJ2-3	TGTGCCACCAGTGACCCCGGACAGCTAACCACAGATACGCAGTATTTT	CATSDPGQLTTDTQYF
TRBV30	-	few	TRBJ1-1	TGTGCCTGGAGTTTGCTGGGGGCGGGGAACACTGAAGCTTTCTTT	CAWSLLGAGNTEAFF
TRBV7-2	-	few	TRBJ1-3	TGTGCCAGCAGCTTAATAGGGGCTGGAAACACCATATATTTT	CASSLIGAGNTIYF
TRBV28	-	-	TRBJ2-7	TGTGCCAGCAGTTCGTACACGGGAAGAGAGCAGTACTTC	CASSSYTGREQYF
TRBV9	-	once	TRBJ1-1	TGTGCCAGCAGCGTAAGTGGGCAGAACACTGAAGCTTTCTTT	CASSVSGQNTEAFF
TRBV28	TRBD2	few	TRBJ2-3	TGTGCCAGCAACCTAGCGGGGGCTACAGATACGCAGTATTTT	CASNLAGATDTQYF
TRBV30	-	-	TRBJ1-1	TGTGCCTGGAAAGGGAGGTCAGCCACTGAAGCTTTCTTT	CAWKGRSATEAFF
TRBV28	-	-	TRBJ2-5	TGTGCCAGCAGTTTAGGGGGCCAAGGGGGGGCCCAGTACTTC	CASSLGGQGGAQYF
TRBV25-1	TRBD1	-	TRBJ1-5	TGTGCCAGCAGTCTGACAGGGGCAAATCAGCCCCAGCATTTT	CASSLTGANQPQHF
TRBV9	-	few	TRBJ2-1	TGTGCCAGCAGCGTAGAATTCGAGCGGCCTGAGCAGTTCTTC	CASSVEFERPEQFF
TRBV7-9	-	-	TRBJ1-5	TGTGCCAGCAGCTTAATAGGACTCGATCAGCCCCAGCATTTT	CASSLIGLDQPQHF